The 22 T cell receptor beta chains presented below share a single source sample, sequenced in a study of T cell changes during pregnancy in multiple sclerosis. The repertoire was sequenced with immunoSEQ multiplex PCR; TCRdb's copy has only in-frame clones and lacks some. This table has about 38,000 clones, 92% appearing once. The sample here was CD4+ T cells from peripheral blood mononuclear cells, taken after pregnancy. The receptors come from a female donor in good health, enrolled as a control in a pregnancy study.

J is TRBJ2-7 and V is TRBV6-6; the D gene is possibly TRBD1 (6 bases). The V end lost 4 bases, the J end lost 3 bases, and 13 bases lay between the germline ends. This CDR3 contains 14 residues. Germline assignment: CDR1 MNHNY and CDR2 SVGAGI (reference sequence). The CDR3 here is CASSSKGTIYEQYF. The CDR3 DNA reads TGTGCCAGCAGTTCCAAGGGGACAATCTACGAGCAGTACTTC.

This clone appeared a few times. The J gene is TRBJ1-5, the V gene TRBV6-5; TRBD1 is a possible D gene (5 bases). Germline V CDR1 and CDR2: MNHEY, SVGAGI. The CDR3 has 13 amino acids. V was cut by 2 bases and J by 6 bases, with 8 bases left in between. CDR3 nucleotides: TGTGCCAGCAGTTACAGGGGAGGTCAGCCCCAGCATTTT. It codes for CASSYRGGQPQHF.

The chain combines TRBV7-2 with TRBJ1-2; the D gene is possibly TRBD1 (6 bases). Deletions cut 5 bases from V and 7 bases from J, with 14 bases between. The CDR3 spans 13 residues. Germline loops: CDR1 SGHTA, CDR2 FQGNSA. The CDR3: CASSPPGGLGYTF. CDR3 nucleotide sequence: TGTGCCAGCAGCCCCCCGGGGGGCCTTGGCTACACCTTC. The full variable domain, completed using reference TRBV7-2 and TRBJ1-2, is GAGVSQSPSNKVTEKGKDVELRCDPISGHTALYWYRQSLGQGLEFLIYFQGNSAPDKSGLPSDRFSAERTGGSVSTLTIQRTQQEDSAVYLCASSPPGGLGYTFGSGTRLTVV.

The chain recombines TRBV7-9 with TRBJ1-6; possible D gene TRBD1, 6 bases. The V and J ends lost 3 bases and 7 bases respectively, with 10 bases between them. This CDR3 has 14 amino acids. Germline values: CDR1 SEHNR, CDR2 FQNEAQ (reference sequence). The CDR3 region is CASSLDSNNSPLHF. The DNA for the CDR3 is TGTGCCAGCAGCTTGGACAGTAACAATTCACCCCTCCACTTT.

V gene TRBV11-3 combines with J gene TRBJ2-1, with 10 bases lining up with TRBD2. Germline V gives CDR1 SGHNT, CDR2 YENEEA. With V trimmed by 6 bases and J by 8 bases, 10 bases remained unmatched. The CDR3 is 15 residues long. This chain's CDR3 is CASSSIAGGKDEQFF. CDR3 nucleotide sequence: TGTGCCAGCAGTTCTATAGCGGGGGGCAAAGATGAGCAGTTCTTC.

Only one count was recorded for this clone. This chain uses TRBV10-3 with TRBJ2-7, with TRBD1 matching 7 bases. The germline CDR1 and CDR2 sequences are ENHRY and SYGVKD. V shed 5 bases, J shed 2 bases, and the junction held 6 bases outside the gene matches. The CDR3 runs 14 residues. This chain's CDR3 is CAISKAGTAYEQYF. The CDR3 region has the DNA TGTGCCATCAGTAAGGCCGGGACAGCCTACGAGCAGTACTTC.

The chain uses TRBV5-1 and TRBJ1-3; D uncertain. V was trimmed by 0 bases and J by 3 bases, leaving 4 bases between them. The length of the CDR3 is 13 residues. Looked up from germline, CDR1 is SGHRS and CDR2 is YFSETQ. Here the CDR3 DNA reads TGCGCCAGCAGCTTGGCCGTTGGAAACACCATATATTTT. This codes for CASSLAVGNTIYF. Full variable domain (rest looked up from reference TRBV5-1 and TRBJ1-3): KAGVTQTPRYLIKTRGQQVTLSCSPISGHRSVSWYQQTPGQGLQFLFEYFSETQRNKGNFPGRFSGRQFSNSRSEMNVSTLELGDSALYLCASSLAVGNTIYFGEGSWLTVV.

CDR3 protein: CASSLGLAIETQYF. Here the CDR3 DNA reads TGTGCCAGCAGCTTGGGACTAGCGATCGAGACCCAGTACTTC. J is TRBJ2-5 and V is TRBV5-4; 8 bases fit TRBD2. In germline, CDR1 is SGHNT, CDR2 YYREEE (reference sequence). Unmatched junction bases numbered 3, after V lost 0 bases and J lost 5 bases. This CDR3 spans 14 amino acids.

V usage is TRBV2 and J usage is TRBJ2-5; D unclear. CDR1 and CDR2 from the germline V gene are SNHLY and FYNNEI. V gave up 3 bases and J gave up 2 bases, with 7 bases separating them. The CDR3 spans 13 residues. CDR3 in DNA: TGTGCCAGCAGTGACGGGTTTCAAGAGACCCAGTACTTC. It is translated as CASSDGFQETQYF.

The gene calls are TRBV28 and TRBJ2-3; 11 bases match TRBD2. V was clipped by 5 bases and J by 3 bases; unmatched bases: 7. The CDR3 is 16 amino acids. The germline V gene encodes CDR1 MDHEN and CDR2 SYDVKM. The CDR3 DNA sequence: TGTGCCAGCAGTCTTAGCGGGGGGGCCGTGACAGATACGCAGTATTTT. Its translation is CASSLSGGAVTDTQYF. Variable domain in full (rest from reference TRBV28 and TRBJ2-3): DVKVTQSSRYLVKRTGEKVFLECVQDMDHENMFWYRQDPGLGLRLIYFSYDVKMKEKGDIPEGYSVSREKKERFSLILESASTNQTSMYLCASSLSGGAVTDTQYFGPGTRLTVL.

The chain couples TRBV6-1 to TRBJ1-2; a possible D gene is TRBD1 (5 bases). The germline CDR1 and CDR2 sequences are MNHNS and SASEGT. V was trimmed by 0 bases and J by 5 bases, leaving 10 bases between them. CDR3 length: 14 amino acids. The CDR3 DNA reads TGTGCCAGCAGTGAAGCTGGGTCAGGGTATGGCTACACCTTC. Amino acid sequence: CASSEAGSGYGYTF.

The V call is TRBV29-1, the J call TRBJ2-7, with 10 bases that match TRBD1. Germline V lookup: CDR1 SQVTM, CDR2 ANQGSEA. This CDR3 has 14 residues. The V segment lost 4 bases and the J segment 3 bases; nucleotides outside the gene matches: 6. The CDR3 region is CSVGGGQGIYEQYF. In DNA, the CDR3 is TGCAGCGTTGGGGGGGGACAGGGGATCTACGAGCAGTACTTC.

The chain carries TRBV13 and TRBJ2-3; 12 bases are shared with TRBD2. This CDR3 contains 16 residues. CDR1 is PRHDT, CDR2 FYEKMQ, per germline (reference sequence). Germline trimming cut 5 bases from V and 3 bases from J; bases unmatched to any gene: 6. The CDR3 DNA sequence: TGTGCCAGCAGCCCCCGGACTAGCGGGGCGACAGATACGCAGTATTTT. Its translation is CASSPRTSGATDTQYF.

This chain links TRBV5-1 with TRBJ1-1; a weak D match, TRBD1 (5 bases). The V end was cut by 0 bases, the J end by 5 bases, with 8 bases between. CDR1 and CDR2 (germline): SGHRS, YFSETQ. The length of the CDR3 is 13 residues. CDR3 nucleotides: TGCGCCAGCAGCTTGGCCCCAGGGACTGAAGCTTTCTTT. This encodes CASSLAPGTEAFF.

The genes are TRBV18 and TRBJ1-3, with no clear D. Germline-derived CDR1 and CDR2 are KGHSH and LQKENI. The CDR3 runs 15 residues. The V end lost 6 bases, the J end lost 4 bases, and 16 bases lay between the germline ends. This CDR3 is CASSTRVLGGNTIYF. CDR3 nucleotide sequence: TGTGCCAGCTCGACTAGGGTTCTGGGCGGAAACACCATATATTTT. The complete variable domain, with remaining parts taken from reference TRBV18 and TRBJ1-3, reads NAGVMQNPRHLVRRRGQEARLRCSPMKGHSHVYWYRQLPEEGLKFMVYLQKENIIDESGMPKERFSAEFPKEGPSILRIQQVVRGDSAAYFCASSTRVLGGNTIYFGEGSWLTVV.

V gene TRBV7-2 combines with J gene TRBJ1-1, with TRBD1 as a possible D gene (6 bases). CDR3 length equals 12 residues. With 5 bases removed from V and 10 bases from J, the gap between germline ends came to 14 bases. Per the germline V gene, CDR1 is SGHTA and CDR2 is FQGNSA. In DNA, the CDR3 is TGTGCCAGCAGCCGGACAGCCTCGAGAGCTTTCTTT. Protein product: CASSRTASRAFF.

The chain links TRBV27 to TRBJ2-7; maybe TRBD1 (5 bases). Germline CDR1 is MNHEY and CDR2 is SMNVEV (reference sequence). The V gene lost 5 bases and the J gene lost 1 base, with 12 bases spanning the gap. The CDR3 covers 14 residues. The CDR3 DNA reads TGTGCCAGCAGTCAATACAGGAGTTCCTACGAGCAGTACTTC. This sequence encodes CASSQYRSSYEQYF.

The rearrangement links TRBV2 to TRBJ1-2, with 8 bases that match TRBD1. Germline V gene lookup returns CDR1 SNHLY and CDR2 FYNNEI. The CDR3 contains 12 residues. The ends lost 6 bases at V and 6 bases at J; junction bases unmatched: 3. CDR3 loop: CASSRTGNGYTF. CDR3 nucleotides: TGTGCCAGCAGCCGGACAGGGAATGGCTACACCTTC.

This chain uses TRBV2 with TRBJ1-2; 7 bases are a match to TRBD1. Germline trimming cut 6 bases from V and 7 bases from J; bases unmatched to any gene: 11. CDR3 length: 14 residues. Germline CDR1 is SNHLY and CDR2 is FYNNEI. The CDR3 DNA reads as TGTGCCAGCAGACCTACAGGGGTTTCTTTTGGCTACACCTTC. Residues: CASRPTGVSFGYTF.

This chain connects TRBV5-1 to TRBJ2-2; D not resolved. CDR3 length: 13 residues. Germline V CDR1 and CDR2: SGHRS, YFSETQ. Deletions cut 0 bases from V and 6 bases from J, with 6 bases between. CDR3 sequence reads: CASSLVRSGELFF. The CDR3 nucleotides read TGCGCCAGCAGCTTGGTTCGGTCCGGGGAGCTGTTTTTT.

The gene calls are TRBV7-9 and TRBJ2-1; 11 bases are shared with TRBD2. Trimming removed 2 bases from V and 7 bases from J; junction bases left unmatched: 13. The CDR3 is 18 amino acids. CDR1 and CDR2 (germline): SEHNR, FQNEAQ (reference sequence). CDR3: CASSLPPRLAGRRNEQFF. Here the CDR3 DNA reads TGTGCCAGCAGCTTACCCCCAAGACTAGCGGGACGACGGAATGAGCAGTTCTTC. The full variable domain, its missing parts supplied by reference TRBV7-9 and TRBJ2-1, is DTGVSQNPRHKITKRGQNVTFRCDPISEHNRLYWYRQTLGQGPEFLTYFQNEAQLEKSRLLSDRFSAERPKGSFSTLEIQRTEQGDSAMYLCASSLPPRLAGRRNEQFFGPGTRLTVL.

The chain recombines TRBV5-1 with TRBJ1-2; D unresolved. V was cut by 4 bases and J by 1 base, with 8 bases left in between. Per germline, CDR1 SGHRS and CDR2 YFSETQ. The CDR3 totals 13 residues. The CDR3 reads CASSAGGNYGYTF. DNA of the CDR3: TGCGCCAGCAGCGCCGGCGGTAACTATGGCTACACCTTC.